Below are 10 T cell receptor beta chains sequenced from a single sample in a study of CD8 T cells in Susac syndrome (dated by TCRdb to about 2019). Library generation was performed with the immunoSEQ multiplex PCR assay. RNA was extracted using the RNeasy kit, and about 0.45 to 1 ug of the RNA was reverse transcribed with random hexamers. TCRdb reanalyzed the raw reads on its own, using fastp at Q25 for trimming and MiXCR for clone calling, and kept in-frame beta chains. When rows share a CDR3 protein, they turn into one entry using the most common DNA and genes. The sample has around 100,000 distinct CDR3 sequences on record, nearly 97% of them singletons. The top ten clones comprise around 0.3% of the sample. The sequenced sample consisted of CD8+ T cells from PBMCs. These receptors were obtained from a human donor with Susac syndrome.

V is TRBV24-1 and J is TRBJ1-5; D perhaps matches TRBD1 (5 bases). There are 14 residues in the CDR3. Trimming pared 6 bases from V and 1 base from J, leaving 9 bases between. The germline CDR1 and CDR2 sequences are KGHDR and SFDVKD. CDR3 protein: CATSQAGSNQPQHF. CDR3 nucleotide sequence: TGTGCCACCAGTCAGGCAGGGAGCAATCAGCCCCAGCATTTT.

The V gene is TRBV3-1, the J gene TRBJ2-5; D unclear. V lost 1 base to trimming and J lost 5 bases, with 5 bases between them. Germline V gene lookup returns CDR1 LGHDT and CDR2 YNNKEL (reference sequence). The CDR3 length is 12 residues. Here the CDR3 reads CASSQVKETQYF. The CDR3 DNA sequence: TGTGCCAGCAGCCAAGTAAAGGAGACCCAGTACTTC.

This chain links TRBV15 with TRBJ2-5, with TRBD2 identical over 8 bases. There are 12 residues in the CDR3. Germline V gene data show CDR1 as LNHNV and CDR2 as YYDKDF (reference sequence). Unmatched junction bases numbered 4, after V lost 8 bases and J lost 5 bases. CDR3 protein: CATGRGGETQYF. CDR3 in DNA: TGTGCCACCGGTCGGGGGGGCGAGACCCAGTACTTC.

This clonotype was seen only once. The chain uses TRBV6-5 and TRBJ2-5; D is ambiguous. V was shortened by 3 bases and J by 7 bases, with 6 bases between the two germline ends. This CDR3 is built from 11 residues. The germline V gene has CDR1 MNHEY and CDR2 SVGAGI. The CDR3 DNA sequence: TGTGCCAGCAGTTATGAGCGGACCCAGTACTTC. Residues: CASSYERTQYF.

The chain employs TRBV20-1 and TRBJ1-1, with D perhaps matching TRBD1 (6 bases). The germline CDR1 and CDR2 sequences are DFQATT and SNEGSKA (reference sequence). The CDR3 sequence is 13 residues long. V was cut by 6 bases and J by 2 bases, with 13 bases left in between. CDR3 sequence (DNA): TGCAGTGCCCAAAGGGGGGCAAACACTGAAGCTTTCTTT. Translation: CSAQRGANTEAFF.

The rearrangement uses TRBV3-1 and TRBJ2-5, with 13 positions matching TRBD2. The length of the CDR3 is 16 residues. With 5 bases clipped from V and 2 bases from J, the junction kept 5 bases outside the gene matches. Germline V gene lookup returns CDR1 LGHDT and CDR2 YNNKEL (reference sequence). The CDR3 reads CASSSGTSGAQETQYF. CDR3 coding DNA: TGTGCCAGCAGCTCCGGGACTAGCGGGGCTCAAGAGACCCAGTACTTC.

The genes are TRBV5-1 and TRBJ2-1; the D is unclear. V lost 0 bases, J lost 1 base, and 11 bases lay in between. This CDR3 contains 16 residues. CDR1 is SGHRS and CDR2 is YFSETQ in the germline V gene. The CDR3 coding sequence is TGCGCCAGCAGCTTGGACAGCGATACTTCCTACAATGAGCAGTTCTTC. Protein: CASSLDSDTSYNEQFF. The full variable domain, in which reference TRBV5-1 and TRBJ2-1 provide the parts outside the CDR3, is KAGVTQTPRYLIKTRGQQVTLSCSPISGHRSVSWYQQTPGQGLQFLFEYFSETQRNKGNFPGRFSGRQFSNSRSEMNVSTLELGDSALYLCASSLDSDTSYNEQFFGPGTRLTVL.

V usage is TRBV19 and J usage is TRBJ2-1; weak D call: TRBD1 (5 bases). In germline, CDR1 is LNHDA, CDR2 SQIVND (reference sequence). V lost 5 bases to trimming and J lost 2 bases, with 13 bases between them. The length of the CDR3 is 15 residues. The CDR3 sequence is CASSVTVGAYNEQFF. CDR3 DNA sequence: TGTGCCAGTAGTGTGACAGTGGGTGCCTACAATGAGCAGTTCTTC.

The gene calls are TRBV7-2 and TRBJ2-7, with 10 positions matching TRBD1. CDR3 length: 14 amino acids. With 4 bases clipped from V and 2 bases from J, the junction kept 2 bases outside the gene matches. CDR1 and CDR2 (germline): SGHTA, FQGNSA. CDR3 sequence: CASSWTGGAYEQYF. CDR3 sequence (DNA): TGTGCCAGCAGCTGGACAGGGGGAGCCTACGAGCAGTACTTC.

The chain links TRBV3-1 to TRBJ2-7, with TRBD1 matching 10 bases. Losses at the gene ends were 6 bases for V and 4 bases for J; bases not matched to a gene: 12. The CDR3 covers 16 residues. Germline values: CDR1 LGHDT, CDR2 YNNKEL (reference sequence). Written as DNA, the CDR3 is TGTGCCAGCAGTCCCAAGACAGGGGGCTCTATGTACGAGCAGTACTTC. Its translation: CASSPKTGGSMYEQYF.